This T cell receptor (beta chain) was sequenced during a study of early T cells in non-severe SARS-CoV-2 infection. Study context: From unsorted whole blood, bulk RNA was sequenced, and the chains remained unpaired. Points from the study as a whole: Private and CD4 specificities were missed by VDJdb matching, skewed to anti-spike CD8.

In the case of this clonotype: The antigen is unknown.

Each cDNA molecule carried a unique molecular identifier. TCRdb independently ran MiXCR on the 5' RACE reads; one entry per CDR3 protein. The data contain more than 95,000 distinct CDR3 sequences, about 10% of them singletons. The CDR3 length is 15 residues. V shed 2 bases, J shed 5 bases, and the junction held 8 bases outside the gene matches. The germline gives CDR1 KGHSH, CDR2 LQKENI. The sequence came from an adult who was a healthcare worker with PCR-confirmed SARS-CoV-2 infection or an uninfected control (not recorded which). V usage is TRBV18 and J usage is TRBJ2-7; 8 bases fit TRBD1. The material was whole blood, obtained at baseline. CDR3 protein: CASSPRTGSGDEQYF. CDR3 DNA sequence: TGTGCCAGCTCACCAAGGACAGGGTCTGGGGACGAGCAGTACTTC.